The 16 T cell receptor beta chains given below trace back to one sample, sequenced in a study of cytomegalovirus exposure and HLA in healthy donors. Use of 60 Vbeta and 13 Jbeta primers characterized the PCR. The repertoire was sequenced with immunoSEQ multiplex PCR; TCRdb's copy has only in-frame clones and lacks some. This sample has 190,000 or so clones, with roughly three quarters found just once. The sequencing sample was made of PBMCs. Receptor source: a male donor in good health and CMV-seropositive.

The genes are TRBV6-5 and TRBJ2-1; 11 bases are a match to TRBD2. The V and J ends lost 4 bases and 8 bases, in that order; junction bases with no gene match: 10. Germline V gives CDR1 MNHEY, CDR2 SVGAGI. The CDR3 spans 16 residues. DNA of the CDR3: TGTGCCAGCAGTTTTCTATTTAGCGGGGGGGAAGATGAGCAGTTCTTC. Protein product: CASSFLFSGGEDEQFF.

The chain's CDR3 is CASSPKTSGSETQYF. DNA for the CDR3: TGCGCCAGCAGCCCTAAGACTAGCGGGAGCGAGACCCAGTACTTC. The chain uses TRBV5-1 and TRBJ2-5, with 12 positions matching TRBD2. The CDR3 extends over 15 amino acids. Germline loops: CDR1 SGHRS, CDR2 YFSETQ. V lost 4 bases to trimming and J lost 5 bases; unmatched junction nucleotides: 6.

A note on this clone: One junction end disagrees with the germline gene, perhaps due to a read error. The CDR3 sequence is CASREAGGISYNEQFF. For the CDR3, the DNA is TGTGCCAGCAGAGAAGCGGGAGGGATCTCCTACAATGAGCAGTTCTTC. J is TRBJ2-1 and V is TRBV6-1; 10 bases are shared with TRBD2. From germline, CDR1 is MNHNS and CDR2 SASEGT. The CDR3 has 16 residues.

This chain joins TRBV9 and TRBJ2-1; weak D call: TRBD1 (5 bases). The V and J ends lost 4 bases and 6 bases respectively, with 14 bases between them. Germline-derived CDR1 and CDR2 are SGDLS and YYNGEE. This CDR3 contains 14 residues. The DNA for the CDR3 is TGTGCCAGCAGCTCACGCCCAGGGATCAATGAGCAGTTCTTC. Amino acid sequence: CASSSRPGINEQFF. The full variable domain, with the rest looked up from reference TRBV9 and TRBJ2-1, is DSGVTQTPKHLITATGQRVTLRCSPRSGDLSVYWYQQSLDQGLQFLIQYYNGEERAKGNILERFSAQQFPDLHSELNLSSLELGDSALYFCASSSRPGINEQFFGPGTRLTVL.

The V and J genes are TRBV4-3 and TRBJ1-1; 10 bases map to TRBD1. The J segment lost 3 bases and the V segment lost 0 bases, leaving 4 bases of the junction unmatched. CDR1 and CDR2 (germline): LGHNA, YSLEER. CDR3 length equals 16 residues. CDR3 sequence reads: CASSQDPTGGHTEAFF. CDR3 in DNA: TGCGCCAGCAGCCAAGATCCGACAGGGGGCCACACTGAAGCTTTCTTT.

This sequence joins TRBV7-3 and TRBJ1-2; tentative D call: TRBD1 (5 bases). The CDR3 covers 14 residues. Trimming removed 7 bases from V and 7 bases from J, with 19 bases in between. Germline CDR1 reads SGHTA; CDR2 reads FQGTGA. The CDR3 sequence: CASIPAGLPRGYTF. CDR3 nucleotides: TGTGCCAGCATCCCGGCAGGGCTGCCGCGTGGCTACACCTTC. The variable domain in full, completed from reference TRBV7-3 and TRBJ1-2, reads GAGVSQTPSNKVTEKGKYVELRCDPISGHTALYWYRQSLGQGPEFLIYFQGTGAADDSGLPNDRFFAVRPEGSVSTLKIQRTERGDSAVYLCASIPAGLPRGYTFGSGTRLTVV.

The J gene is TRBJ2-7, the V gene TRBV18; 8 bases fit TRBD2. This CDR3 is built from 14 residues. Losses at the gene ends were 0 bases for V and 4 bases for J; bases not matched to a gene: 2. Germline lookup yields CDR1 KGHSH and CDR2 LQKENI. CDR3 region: CASSPPREGYEQYF. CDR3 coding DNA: TGTGCCAGCTCACCACCACGGGAGGGGTACGAGCAGTACTTC.

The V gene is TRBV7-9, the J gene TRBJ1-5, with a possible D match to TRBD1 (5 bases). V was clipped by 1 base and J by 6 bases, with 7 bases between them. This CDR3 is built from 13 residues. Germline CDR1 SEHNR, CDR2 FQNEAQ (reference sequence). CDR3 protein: CASSLEGFQPQHF. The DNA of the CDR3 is TGTGCCAGCAGCTTAGAGGGGTTTCAGCCCCAGCATTTT. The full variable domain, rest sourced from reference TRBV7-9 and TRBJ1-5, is DTGVSQNPRHKITKRGQNVTFRCDPISEHNRLYWYRQTLGQGPEFLTYFQNEAQLEKSRLLSDRFSAERPKGSFSTLEIQRTEQGDSAMYLCASSLEGFQPQHFGDGTRLSIL.

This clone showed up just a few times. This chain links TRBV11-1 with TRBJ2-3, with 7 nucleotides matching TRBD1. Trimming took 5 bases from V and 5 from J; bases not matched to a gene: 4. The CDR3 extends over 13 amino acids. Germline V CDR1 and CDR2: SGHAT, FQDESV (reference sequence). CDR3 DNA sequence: TGTGCCAGCAGCCCCCAGGGGGTAGATACGCAGTATTTT. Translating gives CASSPQGVDTQYF.

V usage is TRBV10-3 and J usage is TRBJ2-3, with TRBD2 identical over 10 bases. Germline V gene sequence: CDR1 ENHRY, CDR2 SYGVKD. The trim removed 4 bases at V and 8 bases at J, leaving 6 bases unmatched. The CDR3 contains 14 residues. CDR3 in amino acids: CAISAEASGGTQYF. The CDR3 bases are TGTGCCATCAGTGCGGAAGCTAGCGGGGGTACGCAGTATTTT.

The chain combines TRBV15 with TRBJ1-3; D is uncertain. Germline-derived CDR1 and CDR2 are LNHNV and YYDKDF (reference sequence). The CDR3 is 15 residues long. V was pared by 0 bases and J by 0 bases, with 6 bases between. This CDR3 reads CATSRESRSGNTIYF. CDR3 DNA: TGTGCCACCAGCAGAGAGAGCCGCTCTGGAAACACCATATATTTT.

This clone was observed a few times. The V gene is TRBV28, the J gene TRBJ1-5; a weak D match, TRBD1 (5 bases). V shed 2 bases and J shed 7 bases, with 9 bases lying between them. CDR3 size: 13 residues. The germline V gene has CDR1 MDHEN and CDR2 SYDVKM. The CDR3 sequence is CASSLGGVQPQHF. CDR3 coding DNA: TGTGCCAGCAGTTTAGGGGGGGTCCAGCCCCAGCATTTT.

DNA for the CDR3: TGTGCCAGCAGCGAAAGCGGGACTAGCCGAGAGACCCAGTACTTC. As protein: CASSESGTSRETQYF. V and J are TRBV9 and TRBJ2-5; the match to TRBD2 covers 9 bases. The CDR3 spans 15 residues. V shed 3 bases, J shed 4 bases, and the junction held 7 bases outside the gene matches. The V gene's germline CDR1 is SGDLS and CDR2 YYNGEE.

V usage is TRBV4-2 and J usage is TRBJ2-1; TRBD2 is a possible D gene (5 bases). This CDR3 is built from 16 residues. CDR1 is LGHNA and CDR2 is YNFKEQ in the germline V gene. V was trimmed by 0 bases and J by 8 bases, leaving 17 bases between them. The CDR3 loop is CASSQEEASRGHEQFF. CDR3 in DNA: TGTGCCAGCAGCCAAGAGGAGGCTAGCAGAGGTCATGAGCAGTTCTTC.

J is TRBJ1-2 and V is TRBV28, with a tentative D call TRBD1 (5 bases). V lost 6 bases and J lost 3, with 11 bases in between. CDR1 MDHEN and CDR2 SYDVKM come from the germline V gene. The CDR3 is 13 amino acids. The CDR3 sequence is CASRGARHYGYTF. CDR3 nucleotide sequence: TGTGCCAGCAGAGGGGCGCGGCACTATGGCTACACCTTC.

This chain's CDR3 is CASSLAGGNHEQYF. For the CDR3, the DNA is TGTGCCAGCAGCTTAGCGGGAGGTAATCACGAGCAGTACTTC. The chain employs TRBV7-2 and TRBJ2-7, with D possibly matching TRBD2 (6 bases). The CDR3 is 14 amino acids. V lost 0 bases, J lost 5 bases, and 11 bases lay in between. The germline V gene has CDR1 SGHTA and CDR2 FQGNSA.